These 5 T cell receptor beta chains were all obtained from the same sample, sequenced in a study of blood T cell repertoires in COVID-19 (TCRdb year 2020). Receptor libraries were prepared by the immunoSEQ multiplex PCR assay. This is the immuneACCESS table as TCRdb keeps it, with only in-frame sequences that have V and J called. A part of the clones is gone; compared with another copy, unresolved V genes explain less than half, and the rest is unexplained. The sample table holds 250,000 to 300,000 clones, of which just over 90% were seen once. Jointly, the top ten make up about 2.5% of the sample. The sequenced sample consisted of PBMCs or T cells enriched from blood (not recorded which). These receptors all stem from a woman aged 40 to 50 with acute COVID-19.

V usage is TRBV7-3 and J usage is TRBJ2-5; 8 bases fit TRBD2. Germline CDR1 and CDR2: SGHTA and FQGTGA. V gave up 5 bases and J gave up 2 bases; unmatched junction bases: 7. There are 15 residues in the CDR3. CDR3 protein: CASSMGLGPQETQYF. Here the CDR3 DNA reads TGTGCCAGCAGCATGGGACTAGGCCCTCAAGAGACCCAGTACTTC. Full variable domain (rest looked up from reference TRBV7-3 and TRBJ2-5): GAGVSQTPSNKVTEKGKYVELRCDPISGHTALYWYRQSLGQGPEFLIYFQGTGAADDSGLPNDRFFAVRPEGSVSTLKIQRTERGDSAVYLCASSMGLGPQETQYFGPGTRLLVL.

The chain recombines TRBV28 with TRBJ1-2; the D is unclear. V gave up 1 base and J gave up 5 bases, with 8 bases separating them. Per germline, CDR1 MDHEN and CDR2 SYDVKM. This CDR3 comprises 13 residues. The CDR3 reads CASSLLSTYGYTF. In nucleotides, the CDR3 is TGTGCCAGCAGTTTATTGTCAACTTATGGCTACACCTTC.

The rearrangement uses TRBV7-9 and TRBJ1-6, with 8 bases matching TRBD1. Germline CDR1 reads SEHNR; CDR2 reads FQNEAQ (reference sequence). After removal of 2 bases from V and 6 bases from J, the junction contained 6 bases not matched to a gene. This CDR3 region has 16 residues. The CDR3 DNA sequence: TGTGCCAGCAGCTTAACGGGGACAGGCGGTAATTCACCCCTCCACTTT. Translation gives CASSLTGTGGNSPLHF.

J is TRBJ2-5 and V is TRBV4-3, with 7 bases fitting TRBD2. The CDR3 runs 13 residues. V lost 4 bases and J lost 5; bases outside the gene matches: 4. Germline V gene lookup returns CDR1 LGHNA and CDR2 YSLEER. CDR3 sequence reads: CASSPGLKETQYF. The CDR3, as DNA: TGCGCCAGCAGCCCGGGACTAAAGGAGACCCAGTACTTC.

This clone was found once. V gene TRBV5-4 combines with J gene TRBJ2-7; possibly TRBD2 for D (5 bases). The V gene lost 3 bases and the J gene lost 7 bases, with 23 bases spanning the gap. The germline V gene has CDR1 SGHNT and CDR2 YYREEE (reference sequence). The CDR3 consists of 16 residues. The CDR3 DNA reads TGTGCCAGCAGCTCGGAGGCGGGTGATTTTCTAAAAGAGCAGTACTTC. Residues: CASSSEAGDFLKEQYF.